This T cell receptor beta chain comes out of a study of tumor-infiltrating lymphocytes in primary liver carcinoma. In the study overall: These were node-negative, non-metastatic T1-T3 tumors of about 4 to 11 cm. General study findings and limits: Among the pair types, tumor region pairs showed more overlap than tumor-adjacent and tumor-blood pairs. A significantly higher top-250-clone fraction was found in tumors than in blood (p = 0.039).

cDNA specific to TCR beta was made from 450 to 500 ng of total RNA, with a constant-region primer employed for priming. Three-round nested multiplex PCR performed with slightly modified ARM-PCR produced the TCR beta libraries. Amplification in the first two PCR rounds was performed using TRBV1-TRBV30 forward primers and a C-beta reverse primer for approximately 10 cycles each. MiXCR was run by TCRdb on the multiplex PCR reads, yielding one entry per CDR3 protein. The sample consists of about 320,000 distinct CDR3 sequences, 50% to 70% of them appearing once. A remark on this clonotype: Its cognate antigen is unknown. One end of the junction is discordant with germline, which a read error may explain.

The CDR3 runs to 15 residues. The germline CDR1 and CDR2 sequences are SGHNT and YENEEA. Germline DNA was also extracted, with blood RNA taken from unsorted whole blood. Treatment-naive at the time, the patients had chronic HBV infection. The sequenced material came from peripheral blood. The TCR sequence derives from a man between 40 and 49 years old with primary liver carcinoma and hepatitis B virus infection. The chain couples TRBV11-3 to TRBJ2-2, with D perhaps matching TRBD1 (6 bases). The CDR3 protein is CASSWGLEDTGELFF. In DNA, the CDR3 is TGTGCCAGCAGCTGGGGGCTGGAGGACACCGGGGAGCTGTTTTTC.